These 2 T cell receptor beta chains were sequenced from one sample in a study of T-cell reconstitution after alpha-beta-depleted transplantation in children. As it was prepared, the TCRbeta library received unique molecular identifiers. TCRdb used MiXCR to reprocess the PCR reads, holding one entry per CDR3 protein. This table has approximately 300,000 distinct CDR3 sequences, under 14% appearing once. Sequencing was performed on peripheral blood, taken 180 days after TCRalphabeta/CD19-depleted stem cell transplant. These receptors were obtained from a male patient between 2 and 10 years old who had a stem cell transplant for chronic granulomatous disease, so the T cells may come from the graft donor.

This clonotype was seen repeatedly, ten times or more. J is TRBJ2-1 and V is TRBV29-1; 12 positions agree with TRBD2. The trim removed 4 bases at V and 2 bases at J, leaving 0 bases unmatched. Germline assignment: CDR1 SQVTM and CDR2 ANQGSEA. The CDR3 covers 14 residues. The CDR3: CSVGLAGAYNEQFF. In DNA form, the CDR3 reads TGCAGCGTTGGACTAGCGGGAGCCTACAATGAGCAGTTCTTC.

The rearrangement uses TRBV14 and TRBJ1-3; no clear D gene. There are 14 residues in the CDR3. Per germline, CDR1 SGHDN and CDR2 FVKESK. The V end lost 3 bases, the J end lost 0 bases, and 6 bases lay between the germline ends. CDR3 DNA: TGTGCCAGCAGCCAGAGGGACTCTGGAAACACCATATATTTT. Its protein product is CASSQRDSGNTIYF.